A single sample gave rise to the 17 T cell receptor beta chains below, sequenced in a study of T cell repertoires in cytomegalovirus infection. One entry per CDR3 protein results from TCRdb running MiXCR on the reads. The sample lists 250,000 or so distinct CDR3 sequences; 10% to 15% were seen once. The sample was PBMCs. The receptors shown here come from a human donor in good health (CMV status not recorded). Some clones in this sample may be carry-over from other donors' samples.

This rearrangement joins TRBV28 to TRBJ1-4; possibly TRBD1 for D (6 bases). CDR1 is MDHEN and CDR2 is SYDVKM in the germline V gene. The CDR3 has 14 amino acids. V was pared by 6 bases and J by 4 bases, with 12 bases between. The CDR3 DNA reads TGTGCCAGCAGGGGGGCAGGGCTTAATGAAAAACTGTTTTTT. It encodes CASRGAGLNEKLFF.

This clonotype has only one observation. This may be a read error, as it is one base from a much larger clone. J is TRBJ2-2 and V is TRBV6-2 or TRBV6-3; perhaps TRBD1 as D (6 bases). The V gene's germline CDR1 is MNHEY and CDR2 SVGEGT. This CDR3 comprises 15 residues. The CDR3 coding sequence is TGTGCCACCAAGAAGACAGGCGTGAACACCGGGGAGCTGATTTTT. Amino acids: CATKKTGVNTGELIF.

This clonotype showed up just a few times. The chain joins TRBV20-1 to TRBJ2-7; weak D call: TRBD2 (6 bases). Germline V lookup: CDR1 DFQATT, CDR2 SNEGSKA (reference sequence). The CDR3 is 14 amino acids. The germline V and J ends were trimmed by 4 bases and 2 bases, with 15 bases remaining between them. The chain's CDR3 is CSAIPGDLAYEQYF. The CDR3 region has the DNA TGCAGTGCTATTCCCGGGGACTTGGCCTACGAGCAGTACTTC.

This clonotype has at least ten counts. This chain joins TRBV19 and TRBJ2-5, with 7 bases lining up with TRBD1. V trimming: 5 bases; J trimming: 4 bases; junction bases outside the gene matches: 13. This CDR3 spans 16 amino acids. Germline values: CDR1 LNHDA, CDR2 SQIVND (reference sequence). CDR3 sequence: CASSQTRQGTGETQYF. The CDR3 nucleotides are TGTGCCAGTAGTCAGACCCGACAGGGAACGGGAGAGACCCAGTACTTC. The full variable domain, in which reference TRBV19 and TRBJ2-5 provide the parts outside the CDR3, is DGGITQSPKYLFRKEGQNVTLSCEQNLNHDAMYWYRQDPGQGLRLIYYSQIVNDFQKGDIAEGYSVSREKKESFPLTVTSAQKNPTAFYLCASSQTRQGTGETQYFGPGTRLLVL.

The table lists this clonotype with a few counts. This chain uses TRBV7-2 with TRBJ2-7; 9 bases agree with TRBD2. This CDR3 spans 15 amino acids. Germline loops: CDR1 SGHTA, CDR2 FQGNSA. V lost 4 bases and J lost 3; bases outside the gene matches: 7. For the CDR3, the DNA is TGTGCCAGCAGCTCCAGGGGGACTAGCAGCTACGAGCAGTACTTC. Its translation is CASSSRGTSSYEQYF.

At least ten counts were recorded for this clonotype. This chain links TRBV5-5 with TRBJ2-1; either TRBD1 or TRBD2 may supply D (6 bases each). The V end lost 7 bases, the J end lost 0 bases, and 17 bases lay between the germline ends. The V gene's germline CDR1 is SGHKS and CDR2 YYEKEE (reference sequence). The CDR3 has 16 amino acids. The CDR3 reads CASLRAGHSSYNEQFF. The CDR3 bases are TGTGCCAGCCTCAGGGCGGGACACAGCTCCTACAATGAGCAGTTCTTC. Variable domain in full (rest from reference TRBV5-5 and TRBJ2-1): DAGVTQSPTHLIKTRGQQVTLRCSPISGHKSVSWYQQVLGQGPQFIFQYYEKEERGRGNFPDRFSARQFPNYSSELNVNALLLGDSALYLCASLRAGHSSYNEQFFGPGTRLTVL.

This clonotype was counted at least ten times. The rearrangement joins TRBV5-1 to TRBJ2-3, with D possibly being TRBD2 (6 bases). Germline CDR1 reads SGHRS; CDR2 reads YFSETQ. The CDR3 consists of 14 residues. Trimming took 3 bases from V and 6 from J, leaving 14 bases between them. CDR3 sequence reads: CASSWGLSEDTQYF. CDR3 DNA: TGCGCCAGCAGCTGGGGACTGTCGGAGGATACGCAGTATTTT. Full variable domain (rest looked up from reference TRBV5-1 and TRBJ2-3): KAGVTQTPRYLIKTRGQQVTLSCSPISGHRSVSWYQQTPGQGLQFLFEYFSETQRNKGNFPGRFSGRQFSNSRSEMNVSTLELGDSALYLCASSWGLSEDTQYFGPGTRLTVL.

The rearrangement links TRBV12-3 or TRBV12-4 to TRBJ1-2; 8 positions agree with TRBD1. The CDR3 contains 15 residues. V dropped 5 bases and J dropped 8; count of bases not matched to a gene: 13. CDR3 region: CASSAVPGQEGGYTF. CDR3 bases: TGTGCCAGCAGTGCCGTCCCGGGACAGGAGGGAGGCTACACCTTC.

This clonotype has a handful of counts. CDR3 loop: CASRARGGTGELFF. The CDR3 DNA reads TGTGCCAGCAGGGCTAGGGGCGGCACCGGGGAGCTGTTTTTT. The rearrangement links TRBV2 to TRBJ2-2, with D maybe TRBD1 (5 bases). The CDR3 sequence is 14 residues long. The ends were cut back, 6 bases at V and 4 bases at J, with 12 bases in the middle. Germline V CDR1 and CDR2: SNHLY, FYNNEI.

Comments on this clonotype: The junction shows a germline mismatch at one end, possibly a read error. The chain combines TRBV7-9 with TRBJ2-5; D unclear. The CDR3 length is 15 residues. Looked up from germline, CDR1 is SEHNR and CDR2 is FQNEAQ (reference sequence). CDR3 bases: TGTGGCAGCAGCTCCCGGACCCGGTGGTTTGAGACCCAGTACTTC. Protein sequence: CGSSSRTRWFETQYF.

There are many counts of this clonotype. The chain employs TRBV6-5 and TRBJ1-3; TRBD1 is a possible D gene (5 bases). The CDR3 loop spans 15 amino acids. Trimming shortened V by 2 bases and J by 2 bases, and 10 bases separated the two germline ends. The germline gives CDR1 MNHEY, CDR2 SVGAGI. The CDR3, as DNA: TGTGCCAGCAGTTACGGGGCAGAACCTGGAAACACCATATATTTT. Its protein product is CASSYGAEPGNTIYF.

This clonotype has a count of ten or more. The gene calls are TRBV29-1 and TRBJ2-5; D is perhaps TRBD2 (6 bases). CDR3 length equals 12 residues. CDR1 and CDR2 from the germline V gene are SQVTM and ANQGSEA. Trimming left V 6 bases short and J 5 bases short, with 13 bases between. CDR3 sequence reads: CSVSSDSETQYF. As DNA, the CDR3 is TGCAGCGTCTCTAGCGATAGCGAGACCCAGTACTTC.

This clonotype was counted between two and nine times. The V and J genes are TRBV5-6 and TRBJ2-7; 10 bases line up with TRBD2. CDR1 and CDR2 (germline): SGHDT, YYEEEE. There are 15 residues in the CDR3. J gave up 7 bases and V 5 bases, and 12 bases lay outside the gene matches. The CDR3 reads CASRPGLAASWEQYF. The CDR3 DNA follows: TGTGCCAGCAGGCCTGGACTAGCGGCTTCCTGGGAGCAGTACTTC.

This clonotype was observed many times. V usage is TRBV7-3 and J usage is TRBJ1-1, with a possible D match to TRBD1 (5 bases). Trimming left V 5 bases short and J 2 bases short, with 9 bases between. The CDR3 spans 13 residues. Germline V CDR1 and CDR2: SGHTA, FQGTGA. This CDR3 reads CASSQGANTEAFF. The DNA for the CDR3 is TGTGCCAGCAGCCAAGGGGCTAACACTGAAGCTTTCTTT.

Ten or more counts support this clonotype. The chain couples TRBV25-1 to TRBJ1-2, with D unresolved. The CDR3 sequence is 14 residues long. Trimming removed 2 bases at V and 0 bases at J, with 7 bases between. The germline V gene has CDR1 MGHDK and CDR2 SYGVNS. CDR3 DNA: TGTGCCAGCAGTGAAAGGAGAGCTAACTATGGCTACACCTTC. Protein: CASSERRANYGYTF.

This clonotype came up a few times. V is TRBV10-3 and J is TRBJ2-7, with 16 bases identical to TRBD2. V lost 11 bases to trimming and J lost 3 bases; unmatched junction nucleotides: 10. Per germline, CDR1 ENHRY and CDR2 SYGVKD. This CDR3 is built from 16 residues. CDR3 amino acids: CAAGTSGRAMGYEQYF. In DNA, the CDR3 is TGTGCCGCCGGGACTAGCGGGAGGGCCATGGGCTACGAGCAGTACTTC.

The chain uses TRBV30 and TRBJ1-5; the D gene is possibly TRBD1 (5 bases). The CDR3 consists of 16 residues. Trimming stripped 2 bases from V and 1 base from J, with 15 bases between. The germline gives CDR1 GTSNPN, CDR2 SVGIG (reference sequence). The CDR3 protein is CAWSPSGRVSNQPQHF. The CDR3 DNA sequence: TGTGCCTGGAGTCCCTCGGGCAGGGTAAGCAATCAGCCCCAGCATTTT.